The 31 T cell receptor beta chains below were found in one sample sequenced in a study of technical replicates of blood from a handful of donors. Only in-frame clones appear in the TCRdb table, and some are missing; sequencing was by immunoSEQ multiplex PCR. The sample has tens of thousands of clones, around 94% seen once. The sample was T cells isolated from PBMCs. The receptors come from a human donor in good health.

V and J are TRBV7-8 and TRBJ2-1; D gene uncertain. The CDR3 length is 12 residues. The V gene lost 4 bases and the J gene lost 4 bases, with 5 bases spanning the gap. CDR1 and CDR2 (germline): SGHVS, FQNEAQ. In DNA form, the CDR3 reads TGTGCCAGCAGCTCCCTATACAATGAGCAGTTCTTC. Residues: CASSSLYNEQFF.

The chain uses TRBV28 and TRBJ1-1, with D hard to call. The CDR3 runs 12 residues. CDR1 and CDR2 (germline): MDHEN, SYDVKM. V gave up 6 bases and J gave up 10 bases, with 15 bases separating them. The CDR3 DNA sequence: TGTGCCAGCAGCCTCGGGCAGGAGGGAGCTTTCTTT. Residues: CASSLGQEGAFF. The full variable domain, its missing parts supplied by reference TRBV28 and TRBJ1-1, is DVKVTQSSRYLVKRTGEKVFLECVQDMDHENMFWYRQDPGLGLRLIYFSYDVKMKEKGDIPEGYSVSREKKERFSLILESASTNQTSMYLCASSLGQEGAFFGQGTRLTVV.

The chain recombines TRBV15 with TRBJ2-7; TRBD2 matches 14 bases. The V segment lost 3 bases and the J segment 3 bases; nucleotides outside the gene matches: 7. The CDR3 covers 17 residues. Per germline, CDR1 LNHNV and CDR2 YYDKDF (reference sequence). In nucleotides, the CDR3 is TGTGCCACCAGCAGCCGAACGGGACTAGCGGGAGTCTACGAGCAGTACTTC. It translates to CATSSRTGLAGVYEQYF.

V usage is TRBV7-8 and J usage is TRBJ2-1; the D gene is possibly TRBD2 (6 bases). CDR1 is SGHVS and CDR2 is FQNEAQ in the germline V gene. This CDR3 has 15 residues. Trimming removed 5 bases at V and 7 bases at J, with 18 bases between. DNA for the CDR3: TGTGCCAGCAGCGCGGCGCGGGACCCCTGGAATGAGCAGTTCTTC. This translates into CASSAARDPWNEQFF.

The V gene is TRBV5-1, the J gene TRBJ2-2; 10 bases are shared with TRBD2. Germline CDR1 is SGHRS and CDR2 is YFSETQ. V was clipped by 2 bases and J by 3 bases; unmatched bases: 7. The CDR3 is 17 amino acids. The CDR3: CASSLGSGGRDTGELFF. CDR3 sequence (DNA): TGCGCCAGCAGCTTAGGTAGCGGGGGGCGGGACACCGGGGAGCTGTTTTTT.

DNA of the CDR3: TGTGCCAGCAGCTCGGGGGGGACTGAAGCTTTCTTT. Protein: CASSSGGTEAFF. The V gene is TRBV7-9, the J gene TRBJ1-1; possibly TRBD1 for D (5 bases). The V gene lost 4 bases and the J gene lost 5 bases, with 8 bases spanning the gap. The germline V gene has CDR1 SEHNR and CDR2 FQNEAQ (reference sequence). The CDR3 has 12 amino acids.

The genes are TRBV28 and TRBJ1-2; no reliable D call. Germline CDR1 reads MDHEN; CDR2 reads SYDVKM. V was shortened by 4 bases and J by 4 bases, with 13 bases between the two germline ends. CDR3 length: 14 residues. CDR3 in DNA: TGTGCCAGCAGTTGGAGTACTGAACTCTATGGCTACACCTTC. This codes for CASSWSTELYGYTF.

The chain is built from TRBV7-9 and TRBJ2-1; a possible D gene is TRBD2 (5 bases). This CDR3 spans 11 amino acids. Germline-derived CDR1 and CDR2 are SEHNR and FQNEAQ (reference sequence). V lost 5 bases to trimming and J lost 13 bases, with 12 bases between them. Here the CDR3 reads CASSLSGSQFF. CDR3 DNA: TGTGCCAGCAGCCTCAGCGGTTCCCAGTTCTTC.

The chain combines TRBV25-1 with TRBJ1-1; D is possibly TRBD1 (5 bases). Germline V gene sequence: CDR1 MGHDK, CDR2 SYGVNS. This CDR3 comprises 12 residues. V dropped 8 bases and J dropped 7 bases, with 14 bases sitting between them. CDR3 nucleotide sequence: TGTGCCAGCGGATCCGCGGGGCGTGAAGCTTTCTTT. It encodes CASGSAGREAFF.

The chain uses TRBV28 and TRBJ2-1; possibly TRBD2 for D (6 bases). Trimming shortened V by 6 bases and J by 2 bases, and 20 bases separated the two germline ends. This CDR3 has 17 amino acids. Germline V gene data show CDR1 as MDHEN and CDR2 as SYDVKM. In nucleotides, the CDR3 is TGTGCCAGCAGCCTTGTGGGTCTAGCGAAAACCTACAATGAGCAGTTCTTC. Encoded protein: CASSLVGLAKTYNEQFF.

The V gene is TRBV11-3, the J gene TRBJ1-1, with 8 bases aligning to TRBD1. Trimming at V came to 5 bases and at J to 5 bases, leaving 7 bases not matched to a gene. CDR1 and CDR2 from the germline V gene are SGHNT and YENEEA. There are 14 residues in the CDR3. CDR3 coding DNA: TGTGCCAGCAGCCCCCGGGACAGGATTACTGAAGCTTTCTTT. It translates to CASSPRDRITEAFF.

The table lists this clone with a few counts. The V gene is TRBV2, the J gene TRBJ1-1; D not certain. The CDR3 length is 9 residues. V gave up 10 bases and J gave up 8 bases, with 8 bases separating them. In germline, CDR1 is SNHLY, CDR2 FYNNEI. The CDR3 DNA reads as TGTGCCAACAAGTTCGAAGCTTTCTTT. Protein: CANKFEAFF. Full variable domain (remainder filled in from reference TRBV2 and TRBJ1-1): EPEVTQTPSHQVTQMGQEVILRCVPISNHLYFYWYRQILGQKVEFLVSFYNNEISEKSEIFDDQFSVERPDGSNFTLKIRSTKLEDSAMYFCANKFEAFFGQGTRLTVV.

The CDR3, as DNA: TGTGCCAGCAGTGGGGGCGAACGGGGTGGCTACACCTTC. Its translation is CASSGGERGGYTF. The V call is TRBV9, the J call TRBJ1-2, with D possibly matching TRBD1 (6 bases). CDR3 length: 13 residues. Between the trimmed V and J ends, which lost 5 bases and 7 bases, there was a span of 15 bases. Germline V CDR1 and CDR2: SGDLS, YYNGEE.

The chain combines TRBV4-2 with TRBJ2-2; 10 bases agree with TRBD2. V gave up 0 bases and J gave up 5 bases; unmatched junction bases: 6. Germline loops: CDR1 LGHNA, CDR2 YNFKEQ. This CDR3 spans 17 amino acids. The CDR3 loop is CASSQDSSGGMTGELFF. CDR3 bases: TGTGCCAGCAGCCAAGATTCTAGCGGGGGAATGACCGGGGAGCTGTTTTTT.

Written as DNA, the CDR3 is TGTGCCAGTAGTCTGGGGACAGGGTTCTACAATGAGCAGTTCTTC. This translates into CASSLGTGFYNEQFF. The chain couples TRBV19 to TRBJ2-1; 9 bases are shared with TRBD1. The length of the CDR3 is 15 residues. V was clipped by 5 bases and J by 3 bases; unmatched bases: 5. The germline V gene has CDR1 LNHDA and CDR2 SQIVND (reference sequence).

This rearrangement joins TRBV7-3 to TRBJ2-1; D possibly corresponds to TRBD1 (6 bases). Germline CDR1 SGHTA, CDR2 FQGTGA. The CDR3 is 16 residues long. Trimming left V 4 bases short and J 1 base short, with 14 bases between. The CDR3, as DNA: TGTGCCAGCAGCTACGACAGGATCCTATCCTACAATGAGCAGTTCTTC. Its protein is CASSYDRILSYNEQFF.

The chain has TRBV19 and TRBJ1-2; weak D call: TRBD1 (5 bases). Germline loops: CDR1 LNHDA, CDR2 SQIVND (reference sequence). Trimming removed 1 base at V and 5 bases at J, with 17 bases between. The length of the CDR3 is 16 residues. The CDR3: CASSIAWGTLDYGYTF. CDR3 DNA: TGTGCCAGTAGTATAGCTTGGGGGACTCTTGATTATGGCTACACCTTC.

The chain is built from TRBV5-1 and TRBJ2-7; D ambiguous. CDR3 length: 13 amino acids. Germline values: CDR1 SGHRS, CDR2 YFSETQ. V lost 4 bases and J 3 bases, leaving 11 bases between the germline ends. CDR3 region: CASSPASRYEQYF. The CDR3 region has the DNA TGCGCCAGCAGCCCCGCCAGTCGCTACGAGCAGTACTTC.

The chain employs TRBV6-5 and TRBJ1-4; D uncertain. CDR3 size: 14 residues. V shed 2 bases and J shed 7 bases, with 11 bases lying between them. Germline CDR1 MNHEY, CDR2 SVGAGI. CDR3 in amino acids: CASSYTPQPEKLFF. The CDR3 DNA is TGTGCCAGCAGTTACACACCACAGCCTGAAAAACTGTTTTTT.

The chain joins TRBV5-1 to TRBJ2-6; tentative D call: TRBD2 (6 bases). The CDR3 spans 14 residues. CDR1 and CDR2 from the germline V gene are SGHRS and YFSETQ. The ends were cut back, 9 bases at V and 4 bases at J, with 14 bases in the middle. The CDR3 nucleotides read TGCGCCACGGGAGAGGTCTCCGGGGCCAACGTCCTGACTTTC. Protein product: CATGEVSGANVLTF.

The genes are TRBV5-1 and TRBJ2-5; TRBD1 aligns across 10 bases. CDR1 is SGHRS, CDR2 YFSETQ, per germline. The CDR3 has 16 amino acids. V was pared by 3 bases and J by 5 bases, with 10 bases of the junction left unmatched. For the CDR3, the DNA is TGCGCCAGCAGCTCCGGGACAGGGGAAGGTTGGGAGACCCAGTACTTC. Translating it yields CASSSGTGEGWETQYF.

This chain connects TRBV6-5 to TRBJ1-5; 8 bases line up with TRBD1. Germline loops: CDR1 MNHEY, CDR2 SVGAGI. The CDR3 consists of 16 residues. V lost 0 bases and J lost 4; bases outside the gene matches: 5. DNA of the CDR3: TGTGCCAGCAGTTACTCGGGGACAGGCTATAATCAGCCCCAGCATTTT. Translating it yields CASSYSGTGYNQPQHF.

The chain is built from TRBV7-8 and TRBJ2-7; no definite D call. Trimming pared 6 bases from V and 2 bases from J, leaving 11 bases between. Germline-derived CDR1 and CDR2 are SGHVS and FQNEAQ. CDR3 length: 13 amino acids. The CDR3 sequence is CASSSDTTYEQYF. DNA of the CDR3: TGTGCCAGCAGTTCCGACACGACCTACGAGCAGTACTTC.

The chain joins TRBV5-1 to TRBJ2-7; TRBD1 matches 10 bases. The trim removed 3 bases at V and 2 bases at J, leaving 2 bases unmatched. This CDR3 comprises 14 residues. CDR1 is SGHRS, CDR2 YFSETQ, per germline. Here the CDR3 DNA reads TGCGCCAGCAGCTGGGACAGGGGAGCCTACGAGCAGTACTTC. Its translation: CASSWDRGAYEQYF.

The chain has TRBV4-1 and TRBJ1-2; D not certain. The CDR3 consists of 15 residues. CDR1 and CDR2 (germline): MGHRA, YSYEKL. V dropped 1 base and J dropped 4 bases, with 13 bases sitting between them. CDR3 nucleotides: TGCGCCAGCAGCCAAGCGAAGAGGGTTGGCTATGGCTACACCTTC. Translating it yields CASSQAKRVGYGYTF.

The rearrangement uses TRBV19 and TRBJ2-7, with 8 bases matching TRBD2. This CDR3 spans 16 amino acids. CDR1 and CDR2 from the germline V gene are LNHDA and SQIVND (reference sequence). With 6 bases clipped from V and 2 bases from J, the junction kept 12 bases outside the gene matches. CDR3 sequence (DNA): TGTGCCAGTAGACCTCTGGGGAGCGGGGGAGCCTACGAGCAGTACTTC. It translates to CASRPLGSGGAYEQYF.

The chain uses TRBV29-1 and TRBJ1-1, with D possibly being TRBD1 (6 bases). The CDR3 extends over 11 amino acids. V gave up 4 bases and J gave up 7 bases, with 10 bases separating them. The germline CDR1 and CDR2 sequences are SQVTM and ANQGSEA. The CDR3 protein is CSVGQEVEAFF. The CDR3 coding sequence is TGCAGCGTTGGACAGGAGGTTGAAGCTTTCTTT.

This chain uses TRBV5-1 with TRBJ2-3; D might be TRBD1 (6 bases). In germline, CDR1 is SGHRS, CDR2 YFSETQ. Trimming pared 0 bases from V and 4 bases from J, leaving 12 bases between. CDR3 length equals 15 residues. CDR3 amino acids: CASSLGQVFSDTQYF. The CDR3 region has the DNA TGCGCCAGCAGCTTGGGACAGGTATTCTCAGATACGCAGTATTTT.

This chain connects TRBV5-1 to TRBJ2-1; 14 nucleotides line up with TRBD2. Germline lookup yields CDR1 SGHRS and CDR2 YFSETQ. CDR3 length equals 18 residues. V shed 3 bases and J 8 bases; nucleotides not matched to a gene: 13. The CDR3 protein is CASSWGRGLAGVMDEQFF. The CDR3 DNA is TGCGCCAGCAGCTGGGGCCGGGGACTAGCGGGAGTTATGGATGAGCAGTTCTTC. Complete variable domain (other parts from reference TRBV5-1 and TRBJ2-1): KAGVTQTPRYLIKTRGQQVTLSCSPISGHRSVSWYQQTPGQGLQFLFEYFSETQRNKGNFPGRFSGRQFSNSRSEMNVSTLELGDSALYLCASSWGRGLAGVMDEQFFGPGTRLTVL.

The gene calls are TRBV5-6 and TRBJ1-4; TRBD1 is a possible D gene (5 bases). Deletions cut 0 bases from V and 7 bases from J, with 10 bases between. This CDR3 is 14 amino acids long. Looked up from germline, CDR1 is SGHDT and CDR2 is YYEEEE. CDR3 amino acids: CASSLGRVGEKLFF. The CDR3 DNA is TGTGCCAGCAGCTTGGGCAGGGTGGGTGAAAAACTGTTTTTT.

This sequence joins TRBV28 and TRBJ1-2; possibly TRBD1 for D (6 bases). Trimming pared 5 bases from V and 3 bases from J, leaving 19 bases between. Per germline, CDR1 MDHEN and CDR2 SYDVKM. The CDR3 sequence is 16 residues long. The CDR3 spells CASSLIPRGSDYGYTF. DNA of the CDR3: TGTGCCAGCAGTCTCATCCCCAGGGGATCGGACTATGGCTACACCTTC.